The 9 T cell receptor beta chains reported below all come from one sample, sequenced in a study of cytomegalovirus exposure and HLA in healthy donors. PCR involved 60 Vbeta and 13 Jbeta primers. TCRdb's copy holds only in-frame clones and misses some; the assay was immunoSEQ multiplex PCR. In the table there are some 120,000 clones, over 60% of which are singletons. Sequenced material: PBMCs. All receptors come from a man aged 25 to 40 in good health and CMV-seropositive.

In this sample, this clone turned up a few times. The gene calls are TRBV10-3 and TRBJ2-2, with TRBD2 identical over 10 bases. The CDR3 loop spans 15 amino acids. Germline V gene data show CDR1 as ENHRY and CDR2 as SYGVKD. The trim removed 11 bases at V and 8 bases at J, leaving 14 bases unmatched. This CDR3 reads CAAQRGGRSAGELFF. The CDR3 region has the DNA TGTGCCGCCCAGCGGGGGGGCAGATCCGCTGGGGAGCTGTTTTTT.

This clone occurred many times. The chain carries TRBV2 and TRBJ2-7, with a possible D match to TRBD1 (5 bases). The germline V and J ends were trimmed by 5 bases and 7 bases, with 15 bases remaining between them. The CDR3 runs to 13 residues. Germline V gives CDR1 SNHLY, CDR2 FYNNEI. The CDR3 reads CASSSVRVGEQYF. CDR3 sequence (DNA): TGTGCCAGCAGTTCAGTCAGGGTAGGAGAGCAGTACTTC.

Only a few counts were recorded for this clone. The chain links TRBV7-3 to TRBJ1-1; perhaps TRBD1 as D (5 bases). The V gene's germline CDR1 is SGHTA and CDR2 FQGTGA. V was shortened by 1 base and J by 3 bases, with 12 bases between the two germline ends. This CDR3 comprises 15 residues. The CDR3: CASSLMSGGDTEAFF. The CDR3 DNA follows: TGTGCCAGCAGCTTAATGTCCGGAGGGGACACTGAAGCTTTCTTT.

This clone was detected a few times. V is TRBV2 and J is TRBJ2-2; no clear D gene. Germline loops: CDR1 SNHLY, CDR2 FYNNEI. There are 14 residues in the CDR3. V lost 3 bases and J 2 bases, leaving 7 bases between the germline ends. The CDR3 region has the DNA TGTGCCAGCAGTGATACCTATAACACCGGGGAGCTGTTTTTT. This encodes CASSDTYNTGELFF. Supplemented by reference TRBV2 and TRBJ2-2, the full variable domain reads EPEVTQTPSHQVTQMGQEVILRCVPISNHLYFYWYRQILGQKVEFLVSFYNNEISEKSEIFDDQFSVERPDGSNFTLKIRSTKLEDSAMYFCASSDTYNTGELFFGEGSRLTVL.

The genes are TRBV5-1 and TRBJ1-1; D gene ambiguous. The ends were cut back, 5 bases at V and 5 bases at J, with 10 bases in the middle. Germline loops: CDR1 SGHRS, CDR2 YFSETQ. CDR3 length equals 12 residues. As DNA, the CDR3 is TGCGCCAGCAGGGGCCGGGAGACTGAAGCTTTCTTT. It encodes CASRGRETEAFF.

As for this clone: Other DNA sequences in the same sample also yield this CDR3. The chain employs TRBV7-9 and TRBJ1-1, with unresolved D. V dropped 1 base and J dropped 3 bases, with 6 bases sitting between them. The CDR3 extends over 13 amino acids. CDR1 is SEHNR and CDR2 is FQNEAQ in the germline V gene (reference sequence). The CDR3: CASSLEEDTEAFF. Written as DNA, the CDR3 is TGTGCCAGCAGCTTAGAGGAGGACACTGAAGCTTTCTTT.

V gene TRBV9 combines with J gene TRBJ1-1, with a weak D call TRBD1 (5 bases). CDR1 is SGDLS and CDR2 is YYNGEE in the germline V gene. Trimming removed 0 bases at V and 5 bases at J, with 11 bases between. This CDR3 has 14 residues. For the CDR3, the DNA is TGTGCCAGCAGCGTAGAGGGGCAGGGTACTGAAGCTTTCTTT. The encoded protein is CASSVEGQGTEAFF.

A single count supports this clone. J is TRBJ2-3 and V is TRBV2, with no clear D. The CDR3 loop spans 16 amino acids. V was clipped by 3 bases and J by 0 bases, with 13 bases between them. Germline CDR1 is SNHLY and CDR2 is FYNNEI. CDR3 DNA: TGTGCCAGCAGTGAGCCTGCGCTAAAAAGCACAGATACGCAGTATTTT. Its protein is CASSEPALKSTDTQYF.

V and J are TRBV19 and TRBJ2-3, with unresolved D. Germline lookup yields CDR1 LNHDA and CDR2 SQIVND (reference sequence). The ends were cut back, 1 base at V and 1 base at J, with 3 bases in the middle. The CDR3 is 13 amino acids. The CDR3 DNA is TGTGCCAGTAGTATAGGCGGCACAGATACGCAGTATTTT. This translates into CASSIGGTDTQYF. The complete variable domain, with remaining parts taken from reference TRBV19 and TRBJ2-3, reads DGGITQSPKYLFRKEGQNVTLSCEQNLNHDAMYWYRQDPGQGLRLIYYSQIVNDFQKGDIAEGYSVSREKKESFPLTVTSAQKNPTAFYLCASSIGGTDTQYFGPGTRLTVL.